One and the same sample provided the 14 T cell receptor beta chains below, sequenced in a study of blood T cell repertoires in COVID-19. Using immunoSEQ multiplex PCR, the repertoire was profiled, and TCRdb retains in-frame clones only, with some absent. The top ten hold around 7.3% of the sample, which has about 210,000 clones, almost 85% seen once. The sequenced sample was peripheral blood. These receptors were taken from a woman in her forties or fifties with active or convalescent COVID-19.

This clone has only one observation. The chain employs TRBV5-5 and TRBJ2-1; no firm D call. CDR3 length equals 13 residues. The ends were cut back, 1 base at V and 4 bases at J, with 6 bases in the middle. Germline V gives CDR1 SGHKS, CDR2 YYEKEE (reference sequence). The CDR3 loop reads CASSLSVYNEQFF. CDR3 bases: TGTGCCAGCAGCTTGTCAGTTTACAATGAGCAGTTCTTC.

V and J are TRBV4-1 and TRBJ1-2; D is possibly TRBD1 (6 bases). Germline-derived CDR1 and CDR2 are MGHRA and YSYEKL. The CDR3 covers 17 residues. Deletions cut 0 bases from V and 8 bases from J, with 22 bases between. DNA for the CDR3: TGCGCCAGCAGCCAAGAGATGGGGGCGCAACTTTGGTCGGGCTACACCTTC. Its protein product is CASSQEMGAQLWSGYTF.

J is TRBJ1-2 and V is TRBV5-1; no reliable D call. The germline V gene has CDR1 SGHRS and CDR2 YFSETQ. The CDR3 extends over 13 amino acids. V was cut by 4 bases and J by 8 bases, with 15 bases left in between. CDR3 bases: TGCGCCAGCAGCAAGGATGACACTTGGGGCTACACCTTC. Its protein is CASSKDDTWGYTF.

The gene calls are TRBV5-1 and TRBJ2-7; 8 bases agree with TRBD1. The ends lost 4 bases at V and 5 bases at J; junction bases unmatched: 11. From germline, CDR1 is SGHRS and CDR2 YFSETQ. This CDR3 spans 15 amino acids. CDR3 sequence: CASSTLDRVVDEQYF. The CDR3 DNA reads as TGCGCCAGCAGCACATTGGACAGGGTGGTTGACGAGCAGTACTTC.

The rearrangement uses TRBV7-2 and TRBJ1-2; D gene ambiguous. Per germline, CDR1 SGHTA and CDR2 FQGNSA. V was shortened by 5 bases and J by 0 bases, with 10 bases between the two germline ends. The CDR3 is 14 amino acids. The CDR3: CASSPASANYGYTF. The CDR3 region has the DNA TGTGCCAGCAGCCCGGCCAGCGCTAACTATGGCTACACCTTC.

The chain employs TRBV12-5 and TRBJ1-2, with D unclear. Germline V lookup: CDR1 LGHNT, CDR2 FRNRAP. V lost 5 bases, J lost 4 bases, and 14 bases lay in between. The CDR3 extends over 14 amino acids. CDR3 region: CASGPDGVFYGYTF. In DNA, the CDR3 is TGTGCTAGTGGTCCCGACGGGGTTTTCTATGGCTACACCTTC.

In nucleotides, the CDR3 is TGTGCCAGCAGCTTAGTGGGCCTTCCGTGGGCACGGGAGCAGTTCTTC. It codes for CASSLVGLPWAREQFF. The V gene is TRBV7-3, the J gene TRBJ2-1; D unclear. V was clipped by 2 bases and J by 10 bases, with 21 bases between them. The CDR3 sequence is 16 residues long. Germline CDR1 reads SGHTA; CDR2 reads FQGTGA. Full variable domain (missing parts from reference TRBV7-3 and TRBJ2-1): GAGVSQTPSNKVTEKGKYVELRCDPISGHTALYWYRQSLGQGPEFLIYFQGTGAADDSGLPNDRFFAVRPEGSVSTLKIQRTERGDSAVYLCASSLVGLPWAREQFFGPGTRLTVL.

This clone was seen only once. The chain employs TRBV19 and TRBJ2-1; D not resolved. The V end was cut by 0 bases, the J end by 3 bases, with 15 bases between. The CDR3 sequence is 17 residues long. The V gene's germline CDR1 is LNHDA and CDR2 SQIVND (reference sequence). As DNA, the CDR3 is TGTGCCAGTAGTATAGACCCCGTTAGAGGCCACTACAATGAGCAGTTCTTC. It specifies CASSIDPVRGHYNEQFF.

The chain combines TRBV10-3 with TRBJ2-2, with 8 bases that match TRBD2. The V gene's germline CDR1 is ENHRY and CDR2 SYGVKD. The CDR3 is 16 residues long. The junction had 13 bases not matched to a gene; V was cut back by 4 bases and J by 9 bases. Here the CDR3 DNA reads TGTGCCATCAGTGGTACGGGAGGGGTTTTGATCAGGGAGCTGTTTTTT. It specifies CAISGTGGVLIRELFF.

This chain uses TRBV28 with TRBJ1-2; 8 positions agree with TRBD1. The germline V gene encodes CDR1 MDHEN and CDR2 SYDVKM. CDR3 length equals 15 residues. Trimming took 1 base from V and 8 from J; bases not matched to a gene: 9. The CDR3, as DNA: TGTGCCAGCAGTTTATCCCTTGGGACAGGCGGCGGCTACACCTTC. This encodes CASSLSLGTGGGYTF.

CDR3: CSVERTGNLNTEAFF. CDR3 bases: TGCAGCGTTGAACGAACAGGTAATCTAAACACTGAAGCTTTCTTT. The J gene is TRBJ1-1, the V gene TRBV29-1, with TRBD1 as a possible D gene (5 bases). CDR3 length equals 15 residues. Germline V gene lookup returns CDR1 SQVTM and CDR2 ANQGSEA. V lost 2 bases and J lost 2, with 15 bases in between. Drawing the rest from reference TRBV29-1 and TRBJ1-1, the complete variable domain is SAVISQKPSRDICQRGTSLTIQCQVDSQVTMMFWYRQQPGQSLTLIATANQGSEATYESGFVIDKFPISRPNLTFSTLTVSNMSPEDSSIYLCSVERTGNLNTEAFFGQGTRLTVV.

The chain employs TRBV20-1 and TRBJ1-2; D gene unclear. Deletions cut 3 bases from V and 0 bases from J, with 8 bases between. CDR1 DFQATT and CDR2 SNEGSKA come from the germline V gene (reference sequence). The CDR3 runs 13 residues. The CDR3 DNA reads TGCAGTGCTAGTCCTGGCACTAACTATGGCTACACCTTC. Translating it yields CSASPGTNYGYTF.

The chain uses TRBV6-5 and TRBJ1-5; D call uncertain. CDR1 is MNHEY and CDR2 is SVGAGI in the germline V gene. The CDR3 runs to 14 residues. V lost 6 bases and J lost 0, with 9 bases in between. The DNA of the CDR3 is TGTGCCAGCAGGCACGGGGTTAGCAATCAGCCCCAGCATTTT. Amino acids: CASRHGVSNQPQHF.

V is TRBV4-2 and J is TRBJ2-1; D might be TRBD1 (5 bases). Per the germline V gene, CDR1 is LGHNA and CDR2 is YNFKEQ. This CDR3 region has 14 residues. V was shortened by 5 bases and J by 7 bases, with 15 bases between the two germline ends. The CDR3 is CASSRNQGPNEQFF. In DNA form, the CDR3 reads TGTGCCAGCAGCAGGAACCAGGGTCCGAATGAGCAGTTCTTC.